This T cell receptor (beta chain) came from a study of blood T cells in healthy people across ages. A second PCR of about 6 to 11 cycles used a sample-barcoded 5' primer and a J-beta primer mix. MiXCR was run by TCRdb on the 5' RACE reads, yielding one entry per CDR3 protein. Altogether approximately 1.5 million distinct CDR3 sequences are present, about 32% being singletons, with the ten largest covering about 11%. Germline V lookup: CDR1 LGHDT, CDR2 YNNKEL (reference sequence). CDR3 length: 12 residues. V lost 3 bases and J 6 bases, leaving 9 bases between the germline ends. Concerning this clonotype itself: This may come from a read error, since a much larger clone is one base off.

This chain joins TRBV3-1 and TRBJ2-7, with unresolved D. Material: blood. This clonotype was sampled from a woman aged 25 to 39 in good health. The CDR3 DNA sequence: TGTGCCAGCAGCCATACAAGATTCGAGCAGTACTTC. Translated: CASSHTRFEQYF.